These 17 T cell receptor beta chains share one sample of origin, sequenced in a study of Ad26.COV2.S vaccination and SARS-CoV-2 variants. Treatment described: roughly 20 received Ad26.COV2.S at low or high dose, single or two shots; about 5 received placebo; per-sample allocation not given. The samples date from day 63 after the first vaccine or placebo injection. Sequencing used immunoSEQ multiplex PCR; TCRdb keeps in-frame clones, though not all of them. The sample yields 350,000 to 500,000 clones, approximately 90% seen once. Here the sequenced sample was peripheral blood, taken in a trial of Ad26.COV2.S vaccine versus placebo. All receptors derive from a person aged 18-65 years who received the Ad26.COV2.S COVID-19 vaccine or a placebo.

This clone has just one count. The chain combines TRBV25-1 with TRBJ2-5, with D possibly TRBD2 on 6 matching bases. The CDR3 has 16 residues. Germline loops: CDR1 MGHDK, CDR2 SYGVNS. V dropped 2 bases and J dropped 2 bases, with 15 bases sitting between them. CDR3 protein: CASSEPGTRKQETQYF. The CDR3 coding sequence is TGTGCCAGCAGTGAACCGGGGACTCGGAAACAAGAGACCCAGTACTTC.

The chain carries TRBV4-3 and TRBJ1-4; D is unresolved. Germline V gene lookup returns CDR1 LGHNA and CDR2 YSLEER. V lost 1 base and J lost 8, with 17 bases in between. This CDR3 region has 16 residues. CDR3 in amino acids: CASSQGGGGHGEKLFF. The DNA of the CDR3 is TGCGCCAGCAGCCAAGGGGGAGGAGGGCATGGGGAAAAACTGTTTTTT.

The chain carries TRBV6-5 and TRBJ2-5; D might be TRBD1 (6 bases). This CDR3 has 15 amino acids. The V gene lost 6 bases and the J gene lost 4 bases, with 18 bases spanning the gap. Germline CDR1 MNHEY, CDR2 SVGAGI. In nucleotides, the CDR3 is TGTGCCAGCAGCACGCCGGCAGGGGTACCAGAGACCCAGTACTTC. Translation: CASSTPAGVPETQYF.

The CDR3 DNA reads TGTGCCTGGAGTACAGCTATCTATGGCTACACCTTC. This gives the protein CAWSTAIYGYTF. This chain uses TRBV30 with TRBJ1-2, with no clear D. Trimming pared 2 bases from V and 4 bases from J, leaving 8 bases between. The CDR3 contains 12 residues. From germline, CDR1 is GTSNPN and CDR2 SVGIG (reference sequence).

In regard to this clone: Other nucleotide sequences in the sample specify the same CDR3. This chain connects TRBV12-5 to TRBJ2-1; D uncertain. Germline-derived CDR1 and CDR2 are LGHNT and FRNRAP. The CDR3 totals 12 residues. The germline V and J ends were trimmed by 6 bases and 7 bases, with 10 bases remaining between them. The CDR3 reads CASGWSGNEQFF. The CDR3 DNA sequence: TGTGCTAGTGGCTGGAGTGGGAATGAGCAGTTCTTC.

In this sample, this clone turned up once. The chain employs TRBV7-2 and TRBJ1-1; D gene ambiguous. The CDR3 totals 13 residues. Germline lookup yields CDR1 SGHTA and CDR2 FQGNSA. Trimming stripped 2 bases from V and 5 bases from J, with 9 bases between. The CDR3 sequence: CASSLKGGTEAFF. The CDR3 DNA follows: TGTGCCAGCAGCTTAAAAGGAGGGACTGAAGCTTTCTTT.

In its sample, this clone was seen once. The rearrangement uses TRBV2 and TRBJ2-7; 10 bases fit TRBD2. J gave up 2 bases and V 2 bases, and 3 bases lay outside the gene matches. Germline loops: CDR1 SNHLY, CDR2 FYNNEI. The CDR3 loop spans 15 amino acids. CDR3 protein: CASSESLAGAYEQYF. DNA of the CDR3: TGTGCCAGCAGTGAAAGCCTAGCGGGGGCCTACGAGCAGTACTTC.

The V and J genes are TRBV5-1 and TRBJ2-7, with no clear D. The CDR3 runs to 13 residues. CDR1 SGHRS and CDR2 YFSETQ come from the germline V gene. V lost 3 bases, J lost 2 bases, and 9 bases lay in between. Here the CDR3 reads CASSSGPTYEQYF. The CDR3 coding sequence is TGCGCCAGCAGCTCGGGTCCGACCTACGAGCAGTACTTC. The full variable domain, with the rest looked up from reference TRBV5-1 and TRBJ2-7, is KAGVTQTPRYLIKTRGQQVTLSCSPISGHRSVSWYQQTPGQGLQFLFEYFSETQRNKGNFPGRFSGRQFSNSRSEMNVSTLELGDSALYLCASSSGPTYEQYFGPGTRLTVT.

The chain is built from TRBV6-5 and TRBJ1-2; D may be TRBD1 (6 bases). Deletions cut 8 bases from V and 8 bases from J, with 12 bases between. The germline gives CDR1 MNHEY, CDR2 SVGAGI. The CDR3 contains 11 residues. The CDR3 loop reads CASSGAGGYTF. The CDR3 DNA follows: TGTGCCAGCTCGGGGGCTGGGGGCTACACCTTC.

The rearrangement joins TRBV27 to TRBJ2-3; D may be TRBD2 (6 bases). This CDR3 has 19 residues. Germline CDR1 MNHEY, CDR2 SMNVEV (reference sequence). Trimming removed 4 bases from V and 3 bases from J, with 26 bases in between. CDR3: CASSSSPALDGAGTDTQYF. The CDR3 DNA is TGTGCCAGCAGTTCCTCTCCCGCCTTAGACGGCGCGGGGACAGATACGCAGTATTTT.

The genes are TRBV19 and TRBJ2-3; D possibly matches TRBD1 or TRBD2 (7 bases each). The CDR3 extends over 11 amino acids. Germline V gene data show CDR1 as LNHDA and CDR2 as SQIVND (reference sequence). Trimming removed 11 bases from V and 7 bases from J, with 13 bases in between. The CDR3 loop is CASGGGYTQYF. The CDR3 DNA reads TGTGCCTCAGGGGGGGGTTATACGCAGTATTTT. The variable domain in full, completed from reference TRBV19 and TRBJ2-3, reads DGGITQSPKYLFRKEGQNVTLSCEQNLNHDAMYWYRQDPGQGLRLIYYSQIVNDFQKGDIAEGYSVSREKKESFPLTVTSAQKNPTAFYLCASGGGYTQYFGPGTRLTVL.

The chain has TRBV6-5 and TRBJ1-4; a possible D gene is TRBD1 (5 bases). Germline CDR1 reads MNHEY; CDR2 reads SVGAGI. The CDR3 totals 14 residues. The V and J ends lost 6 bases and 8 bases respectively, with 16 bases between them. For the CDR3, the DNA is TGTGCCAGCAGCCGGGGACGGGCTGTGGAAAAACTGTTTTTT. Translating it yields CASSRGRAVEKLFF.

The chain employs TRBV2 and TRBJ1-3, with a possible D match to TRBD1 (5 bases). The CDR3 runs to 13 residues. From germline, CDR1 is SNHLY and CDR2 FYNNEI. V was pared by 6 bases and J by 8 bases, with 14 bases between. CDR3 protein: CASRQEGRYTIYF. The CDR3 DNA reads as TGTGCCAGCAGGCAAGAGGGGCGGTACACCATATATTTT. The entire variable domain, with the rest obtained from reference TRBV2 and TRBJ1-3, is as follows: EPEVTQTPSHQVTQMGQEVILRCVPISNHLYFYWYRQILGQKVEFLVSFYNNEISEKSEIFDDQFSVERPDGSNFTLKIRSTKLEDSAMYFCASRQEGRYTIYFGEGSWLTVV.

J is TRBJ1-1 and V is TRBV4-3; D unclear. Germline V CDR1 and CDR2: LGHNA, YSLEER. The CDR3 contains 16 residues. V lost 2 bases, J lost 0 bases, and 13 bases lay in between. The CDR3 is CASSQRSWGLNTEAFF. The CDR3 DNA reads as TGCGCCAGCAGCCAACGCAGTTGGGGTTTGAACACTGAAGCTTTCTTT.

The chain has TRBV6-5 and TRBJ2-1; 13 bases are shared with TRBD2. The CDR3 runs 15 residues. V lost 6 bases and J lost 5; bases outside the gene matches: 4. The germline V gene encodes CDR1 MNHEY and CDR2 SVGAGI. CDR3 DNA: TGTGCCAGCAGATCGGGACTAGCGGGAAACAATGAGCAGTTCTTC. Amino acids: CASRSGLAGNNEQFF.

The chain couples TRBV11-2 to TRBJ1-2; TRBD1 matches 10 bases. Trimming cost V 4 bases and J 7 bases; bases outside gene matches: 3. Germline CDR1 SGHAT, CDR2 FQNNGV. The CDR3 has 13 amino acids. CDR3 nucleotide sequence: TGTGCCAGCAGCTCGGGACAGGGGTTTGGCTACACCTTC. It codes for CASSSGQGFGYTF.

The CDR3 nucleotides read TGCAGTAGCACCTCGGGGGGGGATGGCTACACCTTC. Amino acids: CSSTSGGDGYTF. The rearrangement links TRBV29-1 to TRBJ1-2; a possible D gene is TRBD1 (5 bases). This CDR3 spans 12 amino acids. Germline V CDR1 and CDR2: SQVTM, ANQGSEA.